Each of the 23 T cell receptor beta chains below was sequenced from the same sample in a study of blood T cell repertoires in COVID-19. Only in-frame clones appear in the TCRdb table, and some are missing; sequencing was by immunoSEQ multiplex PCR. Of fewer than 350,000 clones in the sample, less than 95% were seen once. The sequenced sample was PBMCs or T cells enriched from blood (not recorded which). These receptors all come from a man aged 40-49 years who had been exposed to COVID-19.

The chain carries TRBV12-5 and TRBJ1-6; D is unclear. V lost 3 bases and J lost 13, with 13 bases in between. This CDR3 comprises 13 residues. Germline V CDR1 and CDR2: LGHNT, FRNRAP. The CDR3 coding sequence is TGTGCTAGTGGTTTAGACGGGGTGTCTCCCCTCCACTTT. It specifies CASGLDGVSPLHF.

The V call is TRBV24-1, the J call TRBJ1-5; D is ambiguous. Germline CDR1 is KGHDR and CDR2 is SFDVKD. Trimming pared 4 bases from V and 4 bases from J, leaving 10 bases between. The CDR3 consists of 14 residues. Here the CDR3 DNA reads TGTGCCACCAGTGACCGCGGAGGGAATCAGCCCCAGCATTTT. Translating it yields CATSDRGGNQPQHF.

The chain recombines TRBV4-1 with TRBJ2-7, with 7 positions matching TRBD1. CDR1 MGHRA and CDR2 YSYEKL come from the germline V gene. Germline trimming cut 3 bases from V and 0 bases from J; bases unmatched to any gene: 8. This CDR3 spans 16 amino acids. The CDR3 sequence: CASSHASGQASYEQYF. CDR3 sequence (DNA): TGCGCCAGCAGCCACGCCTCTGGACAGGCCTCCTACGAGCAGTACTTC.

The CDR3 protein is CASGLARQGATEKLFF. CDR3 coding DNA: TGTGCTAGTGGTTTGGCACGACAGGGGGCGACAGAAAAACTGTTTTTT. The J gene is TRBJ1-4, the V gene TRBV12-5, with 10 bases aligning to TRBD1. The V gene end was trimmed by 1 base and the J gene end by 8 bases; junction bases not matched to a gene: 7. This CDR3 has 16 amino acids. Per germline, CDR1 LGHNT and CDR2 FRNRAP. The variable domain in full, with the rest retrieved from reference TRBV12-5 and TRBJ1-4, is DARVTQTPRHKVTEMGQEVTMRCQPILGHNTVFWYRQTMMQGLELLAYFRNRAPLDDSGMPKDRFSAEMPDATLATLKIQPSEPRDSAVYFCASGLARQGATEKLFFGSGTQLSVL.

The chain is built from TRBV19 and TRBJ1-6; 8 positions agree with TRBD1. Trimming took 6 bases from V and 9 from J; bases not matched to a gene: 4. The CDR3 is 13 amino acids. Germline V gene sequence: CDR1 LNHDA, CDR2 SQIVND (reference sequence). In DNA, the CDR3 is TGTGCCAGTAGAGGACAGGGAGTTTCACCCCTCCACTTT. Residues: CASRGQGVSPLHF. Together with reference TRBV19 and TRBJ1-6, the CDR3 gives the full variable domain: DGGITQSPKYLFRKEGQNVTLSCEQNLNHDAMYWYRQDPGQGLRLIYYSQIVNDFQKGDIAEGYSVSREKKESFPLTVTSAQKNPTAFYLCASRGQGVSPLHFGNGTRLTVT.

This chain uses TRBV2 with TRBJ1-1; D gene ambiguous. The V end lost 7 bases, the J end lost 4 bases, and 13 bases lay between the germline ends. The germline V gene encodes CDR1 SNHLY and CDR2 FYNNEI. This CDR3 region has 13 residues. CDR3 residues: CASTRGGLTEAFF. The CDR3 region has the DNA TGTGCCAGCACCCGGGGAGGTCTCACTGAAGCTTTCTTT.

The chain is built from TRBV24-1 and TRBJ2-3; 8 positions agree with TRBD2. The CDR3 runs 16 residues. Germline loops: CDR1 KGHDR, CDR2 SFDVKD. J lost 1 base, V lost 3 bases, and 5 bases had no gene match. CDR3 coding DNA: TGTGCCACCAGTGATCTCGGGAGGGACGGCACAGATACGCAGTATTTT. This codes for CATSDLGRDGTDTQYF.

The DNA for the CDR3 is TGTGCCAGCAGCCAAGATTTTACGGGGTCCGAGACCCAGTACTTC. Translation gives CASSQDFTGSETQYF. This chain joins TRBV4-2 and TRBJ2-5; the D gene is possibly TRBD2 (5 bases). Trimming removed 0 bases from V and 5 bases from J, with 13 bases in between. The CDR3 loop spans 15 amino acids. Germline V gives CDR1 LGHNA, CDR2 YNFKEQ.

This clone appeared a single time. The V call is TRBV19, the J call TRBJ2-1; 10 positions agree with TRBD1. CDR3 length equals 13 residues. CDR1 is LNHDA, CDR2 SQIVND, per germline (reference sequence). V trimming: 3 bases; J trimming: 7 bases; junction bases outside the gene matches: 0. The CDR3 DNA follows: TGTGCCAGTAGTATGGACAGGGGGAATGAGCAGTTCTTC. Its translation is CASSMDRGNEQFF.

This clone was counted once. An end of the junction does not agree with germline; a read error may underlie this. The chain recombines TRBV25-1 with TRBJ2-2; the D gene is possibly TRBD1 (6 bases). The CDR3 length is 15 residues. Germline V CDR1 and CDR2: MGHDK, SYGVNS. The CDR3, as DNA: TGTGCCCGCAGTGAAACAGGGTTGTTTGGCGGGGAGCTGTTTTTT. This gives the protein CARSETGLFGGELFF.

This rearrangement joins TRBV11-2 to TRBJ2-7, with D tentatively TRBD2 (6 bases). CDR1 is SGHAT and CDR2 is FQNNGV in the germline V gene. The length of the CDR3 is 15 residues. The V end was cut by 3 bases, the J end by 2 bases, with 14 bases between. The DNA for the CDR3 is TGTGCCAGCAGCTTCAATCCGGGAGTAGCCTACGAGCAGTACTTC. It is translated as CASSFNPGVAYEQYF.

V gene TRBV5-1 combines with J gene TRBJ1-1, with D possibly TRBD1 on 5 matching bases. CDR1 and CDR2 (germline): SGHRS, YFSETQ. V shed 1 base and J shed 5 bases, with 12 bases lying between them. The CDR3 spans 14 residues. Here the CDR3 reads CASSLYGARTEAFF. CDR3 DNA sequence: TGCGCCAGCAGCTTGTATGGGGCGAGAACTGAAGCTTTCTTT.

The rearrangement joins TRBV12-3 or TRBV12-4 to TRBJ1-6; no definite D call. V lost 6 bases to trimming and J lost 8 bases, with 8 bases between them. The CDR3 loop spans 12 amino acids. CDR3 in amino acids: CASRLMDSPLHF. The CDR3 bases are TGTGCCAGCAGACTCATGGATTCACCCCTCCACTTT.

The chain combines TRBV7-3 with TRBJ2-3; 10 bases line up with TRBD1. Germline CDR1 reads SGHTA; CDR2 reads FQGTGA. The CDR3 runs 15 residues. The V segment lost 5 bases and the J segment 5 bases; nucleotides outside the gene matches: 7. CDR3 in DNA: TGTGCCAGCAGCATATCGGGACAGGGGCAAGATACGCAGTATTTT. This encodes CASSISGQGQDTQYF.

V gene TRBV15 combines with J gene TRBJ1-2; D might be TRBD1 (5 bases). Germline V gives CDR1 LNHNV, CDR2 YYDKDF (reference sequence). Trimming removed 0 bases from V and 4 bases from J, with 12 bases in between. This CDR3 is 15 amino acids long. The CDR3 is CATSRDFGGSYGYTF. Here the CDR3 DNA reads TGTGCCACCAGCAGAGATTTCGGGGGGAGCTATGGCTACACCTTC.

CDR3 region: CASSYATGNTIYF. In DNA, the CDR3 is TGTGCCAGCAGTTACGCGACTGGAAACACCATATATTTT. The rearrangement links TRBV6-6 to TRBJ1-3, with D hard to call. Trimming took off 2 bases at V and 2 bases at J, with 4 bases between the two ends. Germline-derived CDR1 and CDR2 are MNHNY and SVGAGI (reference sequence). This CDR3 comprises 13 residues.

The V gene is TRBV10-3, the J gene TRBJ2-1; the match to TRBD2 covers 8 bases. The junction had 18 bases not matched to a gene; V was cut back by 1 base and J by 10 bases. Germline V gene lookup returns CDR1 ENHRY and CDR2 SYGVKD. CDR3 size: 18 residues. The CDR3 here is CAISEFVSPSGSVGEQFF. The CDR3 coding sequence is TGTGCCATCAGTGAGTTTGTTTCTCCTAGCGGGTCCGTTGGGGAGCAGTTCTTC.

The chain is built from TRBV14 and TRBJ1-1, with D unclear. The CDR3 is 13 residues long. V lost 1 base to trimming and J lost 2 bases, with 5 bases between them. Germline V gives CDR1 SGHDN, CDR2 FVKESK. CDR3 coding DNA: TGTGCCAGCAGCCAAGCTAGCAACACTGAAGCTTTCTTT. Translated: CASSQASNTEAFF.

The V call is TRBV7-3, the J call TRBJ1-1, with 8 bases lining up with TRBD1. Germline CDR1 is SGHTA and CDR2 is FQGTGA. The CDR3 spans 15 residues. V lost 7 bases, J lost 3 bases, and 10 bases stayed unmatched. The CDR3 bases are TGTGCCAGCATTTCTACCAGGGGGCTTTACACTGAAGCTTTCTTT. Its translation is CASISTRGLYTEAFF.

The CDR3 loop reads CASGLSKIDRDGYTF. CDR3 DNA sequence: TGTGCTAGTGGTCTATCTAAAATAGACAGAGATGGCTACACCTTC. This rearrangement joins TRBV12-5 to TRBJ1-2, with a tentative D call TRBD1 (5 bases). V was clipped by 5 bases and J by 6 bases, with 19 bases between them. The CDR3 extends over 15 amino acids. CDR1 is LGHNT, CDR2 FRNRAP, per germline.

This clone has just a few counts. V gene TRBV5-4 combines with J gene TRBJ2-1; 10 nucleotides agree with TRBD2. V shed 4 bases and J 9 bases; nucleotides not matched to a gene: 19. CDR3 length: 18 residues. Germline-derived CDR1 and CDR2 are SGHNT and YYREEE (reference sequence). Here the CDR3 reads CASSPRGGAGGQWGEQFF. The CDR3 DNA follows: TGTGCCAGCAGCCCTCGGGGAGGAGCGGGAGGGCAATGGGGTGAGCAGTTCTTC.

This chain links TRBV9 with TRBJ2-1; 16 nucleotides align to TRBD2. The CDR3 spans 18 residues. V lost 3 bases and J lost 5; bases outside the gene matches: 8. CDR1 SGDLS and CDR2 YYNGEE come from the germline V gene. The CDR3, as DNA: TGTGCCAGCAGCGGATCGGGACTAGCGGGAGGGACAAACAATGAGCAGTTCTTC. This sequence encodes CASSGSGLAGGTNNEQFF.

This clone was found once. The chain couples TRBV5-1 to TRBJ2-3; the match to TRBD2 covers 11 bases. CDR3 length: 18 amino acids. Trimming at V came to 0 bases and at J to 0 bases, leaving 6 bases not matched to a gene. Per the germline V gene, CDR1 is SGHRS and CDR2 is YFSETQ. CDR3 amino acids: CASSLGLAGGVSTDTQYF. The CDR3 nucleotides read TGCGCCAGCAGCTTGGGCCTAGCGGGAGGAGTGAGCACAGATACGCAGTATTTT.